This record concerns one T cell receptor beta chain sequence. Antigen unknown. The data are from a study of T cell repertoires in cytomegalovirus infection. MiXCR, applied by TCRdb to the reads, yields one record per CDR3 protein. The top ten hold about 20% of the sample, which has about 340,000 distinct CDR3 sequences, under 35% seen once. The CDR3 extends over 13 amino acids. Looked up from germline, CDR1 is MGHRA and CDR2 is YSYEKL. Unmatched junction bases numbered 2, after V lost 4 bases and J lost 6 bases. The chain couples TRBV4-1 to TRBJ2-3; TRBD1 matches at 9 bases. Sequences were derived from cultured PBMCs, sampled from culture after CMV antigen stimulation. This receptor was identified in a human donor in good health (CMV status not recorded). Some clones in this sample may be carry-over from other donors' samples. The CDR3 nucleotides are TGCGCCAGCAGCCCCGGACAGGGGGATACGCAGTATTTT. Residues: CASSPGQGDTQYF.